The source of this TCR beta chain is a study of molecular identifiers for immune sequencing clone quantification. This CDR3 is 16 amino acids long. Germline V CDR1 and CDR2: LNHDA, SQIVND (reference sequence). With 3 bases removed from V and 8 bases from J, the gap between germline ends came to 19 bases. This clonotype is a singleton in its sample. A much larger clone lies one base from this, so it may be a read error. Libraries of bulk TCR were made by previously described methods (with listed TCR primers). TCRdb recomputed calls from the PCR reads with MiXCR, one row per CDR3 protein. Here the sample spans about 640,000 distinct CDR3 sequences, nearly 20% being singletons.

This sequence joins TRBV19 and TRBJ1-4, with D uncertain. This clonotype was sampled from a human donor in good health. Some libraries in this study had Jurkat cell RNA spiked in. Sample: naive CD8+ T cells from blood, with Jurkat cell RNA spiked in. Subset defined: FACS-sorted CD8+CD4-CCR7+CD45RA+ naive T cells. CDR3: CASSIVRDTSSEKLFF. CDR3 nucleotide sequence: TGTGCCAGTAGTATTGTGAGAGACACCTCTTCGGAAAAACTGTTTTTT.